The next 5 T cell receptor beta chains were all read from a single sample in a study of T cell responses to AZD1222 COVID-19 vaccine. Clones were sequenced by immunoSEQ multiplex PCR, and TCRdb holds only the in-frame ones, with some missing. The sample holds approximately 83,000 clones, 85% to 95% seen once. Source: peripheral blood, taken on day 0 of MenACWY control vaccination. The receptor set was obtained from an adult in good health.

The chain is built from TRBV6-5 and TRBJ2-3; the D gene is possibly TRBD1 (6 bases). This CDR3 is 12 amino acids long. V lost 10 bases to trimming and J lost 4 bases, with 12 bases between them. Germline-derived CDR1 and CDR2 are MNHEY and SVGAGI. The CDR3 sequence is CAIRDTADTQYF. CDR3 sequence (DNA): TGTGCCATCCGGGACACGGCAGATACGCAGTATTTT.

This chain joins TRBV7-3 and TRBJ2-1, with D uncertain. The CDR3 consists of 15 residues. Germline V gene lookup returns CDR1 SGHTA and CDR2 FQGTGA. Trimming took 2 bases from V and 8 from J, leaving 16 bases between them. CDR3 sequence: CASSLVPTGPYEQFF. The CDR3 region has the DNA TGTGCCAGCAGCTTAGTTCCCACTGGCCCCTATGAGCAGTTCTTC.

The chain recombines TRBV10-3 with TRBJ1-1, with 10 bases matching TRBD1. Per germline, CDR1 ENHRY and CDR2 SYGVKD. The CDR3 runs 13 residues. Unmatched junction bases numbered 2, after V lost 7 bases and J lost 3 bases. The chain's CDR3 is CAIIGTGDTEAFF. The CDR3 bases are TGTGCCATCATTGGGACAGGGGACACTGAAGCTTTCTTT.

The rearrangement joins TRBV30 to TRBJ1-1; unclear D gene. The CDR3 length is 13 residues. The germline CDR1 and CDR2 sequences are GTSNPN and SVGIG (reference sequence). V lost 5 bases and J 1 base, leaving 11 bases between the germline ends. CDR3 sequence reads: CAWGKTKNTEAFF. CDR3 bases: TGTGCCTGGGGAAAGACGAAGAACACTGAAGCTTTCTTT.

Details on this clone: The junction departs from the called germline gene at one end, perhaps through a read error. DNA of the CDR3: TGTGCCAGCACCTTAGGGGGACCCTTCGAGCAGTACTTC. Encoded protein: CASTLGGPFEQYF. The chain uses TRBV7-9 and TRBJ2-7; D may be TRBD1 (6 bases). The CDR3 loop spans 13 amino acids. The germline V gene encodes CDR1 SEHNR and CDR2 FQNEAQ (reference sequence).